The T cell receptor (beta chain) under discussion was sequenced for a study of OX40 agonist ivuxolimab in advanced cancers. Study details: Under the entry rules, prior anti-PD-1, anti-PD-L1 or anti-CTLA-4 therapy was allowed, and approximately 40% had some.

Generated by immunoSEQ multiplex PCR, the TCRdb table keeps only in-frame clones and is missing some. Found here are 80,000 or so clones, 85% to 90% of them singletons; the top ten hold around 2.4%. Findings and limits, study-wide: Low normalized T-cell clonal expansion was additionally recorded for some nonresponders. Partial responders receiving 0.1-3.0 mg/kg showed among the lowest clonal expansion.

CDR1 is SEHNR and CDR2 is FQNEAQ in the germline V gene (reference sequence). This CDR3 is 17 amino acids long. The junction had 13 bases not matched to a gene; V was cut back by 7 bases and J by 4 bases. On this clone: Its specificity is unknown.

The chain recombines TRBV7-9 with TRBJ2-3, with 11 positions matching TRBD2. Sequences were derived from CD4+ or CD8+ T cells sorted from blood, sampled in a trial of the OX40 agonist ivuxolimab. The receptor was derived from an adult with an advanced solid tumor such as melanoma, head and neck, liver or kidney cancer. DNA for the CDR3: TGTGCCAGCAACGACCCCCACTCTAGCGGGGGGCCAGATACGCAGTATTTT. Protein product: CASNDPHSSGGPDTQYF.